This entry is about one T cell receptor (beta chain). What it recognizes is unknown. CDR3 length equals 16 residues. The J segment lost 0 bases and the V segment lost 8 bases, leaving 8 bases of the junction unmatched. Germline values: CDR1 MNHNY, CDR2 SVGAGI (reference sequence). cDNA specific to TCR beta was made from 500 ng of total RNA, with a constant-region primer employed for priming. The TCR beta library was amplified through three nested multiplex PCR rounds in a modified ARM-PCR procedure. Rounds one and two of PCR, each of about 10 cycles, were primed with TRBV1-TRBV30 forward primers and a C-beta reverse primer. TCRdb re-analysed the multiplex PCR reads in MiXCR, keeping a single row per CDR3 protein. The table includes roughly 330,000 distinct CDR3 sequences, about two thirds detected once. Germline DNA was also extracted, and blood RNA was taken from unsorted whole blood. The entry originates in a study of tumor-infiltrating lymphocytes in primary liver carcinoma. Overall study: Tumors were staged T1-T3 N0M0 and measured 4.2 to 10 cm across.

Broader study findings: In the absence of sorting, bulk samples left CD4+ and CD8+ repertoires uncompared.

The sequenced material came from peripheral blood. The sequence came from a man aged 35-49 years with primary liver carcinoma and hepatitis B virus infection. The rearrangement links TRBV6-6 to TRBJ1-1, with 11 bases identical to TRBD1. CDR3 bases: TGTGCCAGCGGACAGGGGGCCGGAGTCATGAACACTGAAGCTTTCTTT. Its protein is CASGQGAGVMNTEAFF.